The sequence of this TCR beta chain was determined in a study of blood T cell repertoires in COVID-19. Study overall: Samples taken during acute and convalescent COVID-19 were collected in the United States, Italy and Spain. In each case, the material was cDNA or gDNA derived from T cells, B-cell-depleted T cells, or PBMCs.

V dropped 3 bases and J dropped 9 bases, with 15 bases sitting between them. The CDR3 spans 14 residues. CDR1 is WNHNN and CDR2 is SYGVQD in the germline V gene (reference sequence). Sequencing was performed with immunoSEQ multiplex PCR; in TCRdb, only in-frame clones are kept and a portion is missing. This repertoire shows 110,000 to 150,000 clones, about 90% found once; its top ten account for 11%. Sequencing was done on a sample of PBMCs or T cells enriched from blood (not recorded which). The TCR comes from a man aged 55 to 70 who had recovered from COVID-19. V is TRBV10-1 and J is TRBJ2-1; D possibly corresponds to TRBD1 (6 bases). The CDR3 nucleotides read TGCGCCAGCAGTGATGAACTACTACAGGGTGAGCAGTTCTTC. Protein sequence: CASSDELLQGEQFF.